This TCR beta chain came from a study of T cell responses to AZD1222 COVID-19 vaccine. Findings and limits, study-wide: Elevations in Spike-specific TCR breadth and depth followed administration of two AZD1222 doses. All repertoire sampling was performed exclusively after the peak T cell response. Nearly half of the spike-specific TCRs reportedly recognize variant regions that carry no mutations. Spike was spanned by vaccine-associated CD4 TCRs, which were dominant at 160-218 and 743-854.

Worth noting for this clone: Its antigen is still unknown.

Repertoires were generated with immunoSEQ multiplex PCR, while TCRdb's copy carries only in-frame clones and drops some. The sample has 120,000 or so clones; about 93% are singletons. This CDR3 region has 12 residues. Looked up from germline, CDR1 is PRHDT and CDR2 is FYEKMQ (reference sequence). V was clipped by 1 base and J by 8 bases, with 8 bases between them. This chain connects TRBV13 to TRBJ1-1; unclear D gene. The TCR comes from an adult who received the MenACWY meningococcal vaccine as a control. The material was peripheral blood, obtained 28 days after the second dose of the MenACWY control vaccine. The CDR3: CASSLVHLEAFF. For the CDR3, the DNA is TGTGCCAGCAGCTTAGTCCACTTGGAAGCTTTCTTT. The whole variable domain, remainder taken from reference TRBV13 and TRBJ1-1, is AAGVIQSPRHLIKEKRETATLKCYPIPRHDTVYWYQQGPGQDPQFLISFYEKMQSDKGSIPDRFSAQQFSDYHSELNMSSLELGDSALYFCASSLVHLEAFFGQGTRLTVV.